The TCR beta chain under discussion was sequenced for a study of T cells in localized non-small cell lung cancer. Trimming pared 0 bases from V and 4 bases from J, leaving 15 bases between. Germline values: CDR1 GTSNPN, CDR2 SVGIG (reference sequence). This CDR3 spans 15 amino acids. Study results and limitations: Exceeding tumor, uninvolved adjacent lung had the highest T cell clonality.

Note on this clone: Its specificity is unknown.

Using immunoSEQ multiplex PCR, the repertoire was profiled, and TCRdb retains in-frame clones only, with some absent. The sample shows more than 1,500 clones, under 25% of them seen only once. The genes are TRBV30 and TRBJ1-2; D is perhaps TRBD1 (5 bases). The starting material was normal lung tissue next to the tumor, obtained before any cancer treatment. This sequence was found in a female donor older than 55 with stage I squamous cell lung carcinoma. CDR3 sequence reads: CAWSVPGGMSYGYTF. The DNA of the CDR3 is TGTGCCTGGAGTGTCCCTGGGGGGATGAGCTATGGCTACACCTTC.